This is a list of T cell receptor beta chains from one sample in a study of OX40 agonist ivuxolimab in advanced cancers. The table came from immunoSEQ multiplex PCR; TCRdb's copy has only in-frame clones and leaves some out. Here the sample spans tens of thousands of clones, over 75% being singletons. Sequencing used CD4+ or CD8+ T cells sorted from blood, obtained in a trial of the OX40 agonist ivuxolimab. These TCRs come from an adult with an advanced solid tumor such as melanoma, head and neck, liver or kidney cancer. CDR3s include the opening cysteine and the closing phenylalanine or tryptophan. D genes are given only for firm matches. Some rows have no size entry. The others give once, few or many, or a class for an expanded clone.

j_gene,abundance,d_gene,v_gene,CDR3nt,CDR3aa
TRBJ2-2,-,-,TRBV9,TGTGCCAGCAGCCGGTCTTCCGGGGAGCTGTTTTTT,CASSRSSGELFF
TRBJ2-7,-,TRBD2,TRBV4-3,TGCGCCAGCAGCCAAGGGCAAAGCGGGGGCCTCTACGAGCAGTACTTC,CASSQGQSGGLYEQYF
TRBJ1-6,-,TRBD1,TRBV19,TGTGCCAGTAGTAACAGCAGGGGGAATTCACCCCTCCACTTT,CASSNSRGNSPLHF
TRBJ2-2,many,TRBD1,TRBV5-1,TGCGCCAGCAGCGTACAGGGGGCTTGGGCCGGGGAGCTGTTTTTT,CASSVQGAWAGELFF
TRBJ2-7,-,-,TRBV6-5,TGTGCCACTCGAAACCCCTACGAGCAGTACTTC,CATRNPYEQYF
TRBJ2-3,-,-,TRBV28,TGTGCCAGCAGTTTTTTTTCCGTTCGAGGGACAGATACGCAGTATTTT,CASSFFSVRGTDTQYF
TRBJ2-7,-,-,TRBV5-8,TGTGCCAGCAGCTTGCTGTCCTACGAGCAGTACTTC,CASSLLSYEQYF
TRBJ2-1,-,-,TRBV7-9,TGTGCCAGCAGCTTAGGGCGCAGACAGTACTACAATGAGCAGTTCTTC,CASSLGRRQYYNEQFF
TRBJ2-1,-,TRBD1,TRBV5-1,TGCGCCAGCAGAACGGGACAGGGGGCGAGTGAGCAGTTCTTC,CASRTGQGASEQFF
TRBJ1-4,-,-,TRBV4-3,TGCGCCAGCAGCCAGTCATCGAGGGATGAAAAACTGTTTTTT,CASSQSSRDEKLFF
TRBJ2-2,-,-,TRBV4-2,TGTGCCAGCAGCCAAGACCAAGGCCGCCAGGGAAACACCGGGGAGCTGTTTTTT,CASSQDQGRQGNTGELFF
TRBJ2-5,-,-,TRBV5-1,TGCGCCAGCAGCTTTGAGGCTGCCCTACAAGAGACCCAGTACTTC,CASSFEAALQETQYF
TRBJ2-7,-,-,TRBV5-8,TGTGCCAGCAGTCTTATAGGGTCAACCTACGAGCAGTACTTC,CASSLIGSTYEQYF
TRBJ2-2,-,-,TRBV14,TGTGCCAGCAGCCGAGGGGGTTACACCGGGGAGCTGTTTTTT,CASSRGGYTGELFF
TRBJ2-7,-,-,TRBV27,TGTGCCAGCAGCCTGGGACTGGACTACGAGCAGTACTTC,CASSLGLDYEQYF
TRBJ2-7,-,TRBD1,TRBV6-5,TGTGCCAGCTGGACAGGGGGCGGGAACGACGAGCAGTACTTC,CASWTGGGNDEQYF
TRBJ2-7,-,TRBD1,TRBV9,TGTGCCAGCAGCGTAGAGGGACAGGGGGTAGGCGAGCAGTACTTC,CASSVEGQGVGEQYF
TRBJ2-5,-,-,TRBV15,TGTGCCACCAGCAGCTCCGGGGACGAGACCCAGTACTTC,CATSSSGDETQYF
TRBJ1-1,-,-,TRBV9,TGTGCCAGCAGCGTAGGTTCCCAGGACGAAGCTTTCTTT,CASSVGSQDEAFF
TRBJ2-7,-,TRBD2,TRBV6-5,TGTGCCAGCAGTTACAGGCTAGCGGACTCCTACGAGCAGTACTTC,CASSYRLADSYEQYF
TRBJ2-7,-,-,TRBV7-8,TGTGCCAGCAGCTTAGTCCCGGGTTCCTACGAGCAGTACTTC,CASSLVPGSYEQYF
TRBJ2-3,-,-,TRBV5-1,TGCGCCAGCGGGCTCCTCACAGATACGCAGTATTTT,CASGLLTDTQYF
TRBJ2-2,-,TRBD1,TRBV27,TGTGCCAGCACGACAGGGCTCGGGACCGGGGAGCTGTTTTTT,CASTTGLGTGELFF
TRBJ1-1,-,-,TRBV6-1,TGTGCCAGCAGTAGACACTACGGAGACACTGAAGCTTTCTTT,CASSRHYGDTEAFF
TRBJ2-5,-,TRBD2,TRBV6-5,TGTGCCAGCAGTATAACTAGCGGAACCCAAGAGACCCAGTACTTC,CASSITSGTQETQYF
TRBJ2-7,-,-,TRBV6-1,TGTGCCAGCATGAGGGACGAAACCTACGAGCAGTACTTC,CASMRDETYEQYF
TRBJ2-3,-,-,TRBV27,TGTGCCAGCAGTTTGGCCTTTCCCACAGATACGCAGTATTTT,CASSLAFPTDTQYF
TRBJ2-7,-,TRBD2,TRBV5-1,TGCGCCAGCAGCTTTATGCCTAGCGGGAGGGCGTACGAGCAGTACTTC,CASSFMPSGRAYEQYF
TRBJ2-6,-,-,TRBV6-1,TGTGCCAGCAGTGAGGGAAGACAGGTGACTGGGGCCAACGTCCTGACTTTC,CASSEGRQVTGANVLTF
TRBJ2-3,-,-,TRBV18,TGTGCCAGCTCACCTGCTGGGAGCACAGATACGCAGTATTTT,CASSPAGSTDTQYF
TRBJ2-1,-,TRBD2,TRBV12-5,TGTGCTAGTGCAAGACCAGCGCCGGGACTAGCGGGATTCAATGAGCAGTTCTTC,CASARPAPGLAGFNEQFF
TRBJ2-7,-,TRBD2,TRBV2,TGTGCCAGCAGGGCCCTAGCGGGGGCCTACGAGCAGTACTTC,CASRALAGAYEQYF
TRBJ2-7,-,-,TRBV5-1,TGCGCCAGCAGCCCCCTCCCTCTGGGCGAGCAGTACTTC,CASSPLPLGEQYF
TRBJ1-3,-,-,TRBV4-3,TGCGCCAGCAGCCAAGGGCAGACAGATGGCTCTGGAAACACCATATATTTT,CASSQGQTDGSGNTIYF
TRBJ2-7,-,-,TRBV9,TGTGCCAGCAGCGTCGGGGCGGAGGTCGAGCAGTACTTC,CASSVGAEVEQYF
TRBJ2-3,-,-,TRBV28,TGTGCCAGCAGCCGAACACTCGGCCGTACGCAGTATTTT,CASSRTLGRTQYF
TRBJ1-2,-,TRBD1,TRBV20-1,TGCAGTGCAAGGACAGGGGAGGGCTACACCTTC,CSARTGEGYTF
TRBJ2-1,few,-,TRBV12-5,TGTGCTAGTGGTTCTCCTCAAAGGGGATGGGGCAATGAGCAGTTCTTC,CASGSPQRGWGNEQFF
TRBJ1-2,-,-,TRBV29-1,TGCAGCGTTGAGATTAGAGGGGACAAAAGTAACTATGGCTACACCTTC,CSVEIRGDKSNYGYTF
TRBJ2-5,-,-,TRBV19,TGTGCCAGTAGTGCCGGACACCAGACCCAGTACTTC,CASSAGHQTQYF
TRBJ2-3,few,TRBD1,TRBV7-3,TGTGCCAGCAGTCCAACAGGGGAGTCTACGCAGTATTTT,CASSPTGESTQYF
TRBJ1-2,-,-,TRBV5-1,TGCGCCAGCAAAGGATCCGGGGCTAACTATGGCTACACCTTC,CASKGSGANYGYTF
TRBJ1-2,-,-,TRBV30,TGTGCCTGGGCGGATAACTATGGCTACACCTTC,CAWADNYGYTF
TRBJ2-2,-,-,TRBV4-1,TGCGCCAGCAGCCTCCTCCCGGGGAGAACGAACACCGGGGAGCTGTTTTTT,CASSLLPGRTNTGELFF
TRBJ1-1,-,-,TRBV7-9,TGTGCCAGCAGCTCCTCAGGTCGGGGTAACACTGAAGCTTTCTTT,CASSSSGRGNTEAFF
TRBJ1-4,-,-,TRBV19,TGTGCCACCCAAGGGGGAGATTATGGGGAAAAACTGTTTTTT,CATQGGDYGEKLFF
TRBJ1-1,-,TRBD1,TRBV27,TGTGCCAGCAGGGTGGGGACAGGGGGGGCTGAAGCTTTCTTT,CASRVGTGGAEAFF
TRBJ2-7,few,TRBD2,TRBV6-5,TGTGCCAGCCGGTTGACTAGCGGGTTCTCAGGGGAGCAGTACTTC,CASRLTSGFSGEQYF
TRBJ2-2,-,-,TRBV5-4,TGTGCCAGCAGCCCACCCCCCGCGGGGACATTGGGCGGGGAGCTGTTTTTT,CASSPPPAGTLGGELFF
TRBJ2-3,once,-,TRBV5-4,TGTGCCAGCAGCTGGGTGCAAGGTACGCAGTATTTT,CASSWVQGTQYF
TRBJ2-2,-,TRBD2,TRBV23-1,TGCGCCAGCAGTCAAGAACTAGCGGGAGGGCCCTCCGGGGAGCTGTTTTTT,CASSQELAGGPSGELFF